The present TCR beta chain was sequenced within a study of response to subunit inactivated influenza vaccine. This clonotype was detected a few times. Germline CDR1 is SGDLS and CDR2 is YYNGEE. Unmatched junction bases numbered 4, after V lost 0 bases and J lost 5 bases. This CDR3 contains 15 residues. TCRdb reprocessed the RT-PCR reads via MiXCR and lists one record per CDR3 protein. The sample comprises around 570,000 distinct CDR3 sequences, 11% of which are singletons, and 11% rests with the top ten. This sample was also put to use in a study of T cells expressing NK-cell markers. This second report adds: The authors made TCR beta cDNA libraries by 5'RACE template switching. This switching added a universal primer site and UMIs. Sorted CD3+CD56+NKG2C+, CD3+CD56+NKG2C- and CD3+CD56-NKG2C+ T cells provided the TCR beta repertoires.

The rearrangement links TRBV9 to TRBJ2-3; 9 bases align to TRBD2. This sequence originates from a man aged 50 to 59 who received an inactivated influenza vaccine. This sample comprised PBMCs from blood, obtained on the day of vaccination. The DNA of the CDR3 is TGTGCCAGCAGCGTAGGCGGGAGGGCCAAAGATACGCAGTATTTT. Amino acids: CASSVGGRAKDTQYF.